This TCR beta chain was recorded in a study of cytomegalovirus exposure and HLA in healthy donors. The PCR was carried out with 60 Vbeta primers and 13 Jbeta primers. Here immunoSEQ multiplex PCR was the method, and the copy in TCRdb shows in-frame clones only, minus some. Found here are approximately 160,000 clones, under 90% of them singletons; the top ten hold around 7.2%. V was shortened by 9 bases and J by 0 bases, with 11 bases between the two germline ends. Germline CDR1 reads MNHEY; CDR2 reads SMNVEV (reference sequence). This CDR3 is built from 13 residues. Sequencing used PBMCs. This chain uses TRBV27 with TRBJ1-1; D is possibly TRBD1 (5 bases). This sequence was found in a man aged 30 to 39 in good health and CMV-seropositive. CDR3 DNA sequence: TGTGCCAGTGCACGGGGGATGAACACTGAAGCTTTCTTT. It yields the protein CASARGMNTEAFF.